Below, 27 T cell receptor beta chains from the same sample are listed, as sequenced in a study of cytomegalovirus exposure and HLA in healthy donors. This PCR relied on a set of 60 Vbeta primers and 13 Jbeta primers. Here immunoSEQ multiplex PCR was the method, and the copy in TCRdb shows in-frame clones only, minus some. Among some 88,000 clones listed, 65% to 80% were seen once. The sequenced sample was PBMCs. Receptors were obtained from a woman aged 18-29 years in good health and CMV-seropositive.

This clone was picked up a small number of times. The chain joins TRBV2 to TRBJ1-5; D is uncertain. In germline, CDR1 is SNHLY, CDR2 FYNNEI. V gave up 6 bases and J gave up 0 bases, with 9 bases separating them. The CDR3 has 14 amino acids. Written as DNA, the CDR3 is TGTGCCAGCAGGGCGGGATATAGCAATCAGCCCCAGCATTTT. Amino acids: CASRAGYSNQPQHF.

The chain carries TRBV6-1 and TRBJ2-7, with TRBD1 matching 8 bases. The CDR3 is 14 residues long. J gave up 0 bases and V 3 bases, and 1 base lay outside the gene matches. Germline values: CDR1 MNHNS, CDR2 SASEGT. The CDR3 DNA sequence: TGTGCCAGCAGTGACAGGGGGCTCTCCTACGAGCAGTACTTC. Translation: CASSDRGLSYEQYF.

The rearrangement links TRBV18 to TRBJ1-3, with D maybe TRBD1 (6 bases). Germline V gene data show CDR1 as KGHSH and CDR2 as LQKENI. The CDR3 runs to 16 residues. Trimming left V 2 bases short and J 1 base short, with 12 bases between. CDR3 protein: CASSPMRTASGNTIYF. The CDR3 DNA is TGTGCCAGCTCACCAATGAGGACAGCTTCTGGAAACACCATATATTTT.

The V call is TRBV4-2, the J call TRBJ1-1; the D gene is possibly TRBD1 (5 bases). CDR1 and CDR2 (germline): LGHNA, YNFKEQ. The CDR3 is made up of 14 amino acids. Trimming removed 5 bases from V and 5 bases from J, with 15 bases in between. The CDR3 DNA follows: TGTGCCAGCAGCTGGGTGGGGGGAGGTACTGAAGCTTTCTTT. This sequence encodes CASSWVGGGTEAFF.

The genes are TRBV19 and TRBJ2-7; TRBD1 matches at 11 bases. Germline V lookup: CDR1 LNHDA, CDR2 SQIVND (reference sequence). The CDR3 runs to 15 residues. V was clipped by 3 bases and J by 3 bases; unmatched bases: 4. CDR3 nucleotides: TGTGCCAGTAGTATCCTCGGGACAGGGGGCTACGAGCAGTACTTC. This sequence encodes CASSILGTGGYEQYF.

The V call is TRBV4-3, the J call TRBJ1-1; no clear D. This CDR3 contains 14 residues. Germline CDR1 reads LGHNA; CDR2 reads YSLEER. V was trimmed by 4 bases and J by 3 bases, leaving 12 bases between them. CDR3 protein: CASSPGPDDTEAFF. The DNA for the CDR3 is TGCGCCAGCAGCCCAGGCCCAGACGACACTGAAGCTTTCTTT.

A single count supports this clone. The rearrangement joins TRBV19 to TRBJ1-1; D not resolved. Germline V lookup: CDR1 LNHDA, CDR2 SQIVND (reference sequence). The CDR3 length is 14 residues. V was pared by 4 bases and J by 0 bases, with 9 bases between. The CDR3 nucleotides are TGTGCCAGTAGTAAGACACTGATGAACACTGAAGCTTTCTTT. Its translation is CASSKTLMNTEAFF.

The J gene is TRBJ2-5, the V gene TRBV11-1; possibly TRBD1 for D (6 bases). The DNA end lines up better with TRBJ2-7; the J call may be wrong. CDR1 is SGHAT, CDR2 FQDESV, per germline (reference sequence). This CDR3 contains 12 residues. CDR3 nucleotide sequence: TGTGCCAGCAGTCCTACAGGGCACGAGCAGTACTTC. Translating gives CASSPTGHEQYF.

This chain uses TRBV7-2 with TRBJ2-1; TRBD2 matches at 14 bases. This CDR3 has 18 residues. The V segment lost 6 bases and the J segment 8 bases; nucleotides outside the gene matches: 15. Germline V gene lookup returns CDR1 SGHTA and CDR2 FQGNSA. The CDR3, as DNA: TGTGCCAGCAGTTCTGGACTAGCGGGAGGAAGGGGCCTCGATGAGCAGTTCTTC. This sequence encodes CASSSGLAGGRGLDEQFF.

This chain uses TRBV25-1 with TRBJ1-2; D gene ambiguous. This CDR3 region has 15 residues. V shed 0 bases and J shed 8 bases, with 16 bases lying between them. Germline V gene data show CDR1 as MGHDK and CDR2 as SYGVNS. Written as DNA, the CDR3 is TGTGCCAGCAGTGAATACGAACAGTCTCTAAGCGGCTACACCTTC. Amino acid sequence: CASSEYEQSLSGYTF.

This clone was seen more than once but under ten times. This sequence joins TRBV11-2 and TRBJ2-1, with a tentative D call TRBD2 (6 bases). The CDR3 is made up of 16 amino acids. The V end lost 1 base, the J end lost 2 bases, and 12 bases lay between the germline ends. Germline V gene lookup returns CDR1 SGHAT and CDR2 FQNNGV. The CDR3 coding sequence is TGTGCCAGCAGCTTAGTGTCCGGGAGACCCTACAATGAGCAGTTCTTC. Residues: CASSLVSGRPYNEQFF.

This clone was counted a few times. The chain carries TRBV7-2 and TRBJ2-7; TRBD2 is a possible D gene (5 bases). This CDR3 comprises 13 residues. Germline loops: CDR1 SGHTA, CDR2 FQGNSA. The V gene lost 5 bases and the J gene lost 7 bases, with 15 bases spanning the gap. The CDR3 DNA reads as TGTGCCAGCAGCCGTATAGGCGGGTTTGAGCAGTACTTC. As protein: CASSRIGGFEQYF.

Remarks on this clone: This probably arose from a read error, given a far larger clone one base away. CDR3 loop: CSSSLSSGGFTDTQYF. The CDR3 coding sequence is TGTTCCAGCAGCTTATCTAGCGGGGGGTTCACAGATACGCAGTATTTT. The chain uses TRBV7-9 and TRBJ2-3; 11 bases fit TRBD2. This CDR3 is 16 amino acids long. Germline-derived CDR1 and CDR2 are SEHNR and FQNEAQ (reference sequence). The full variable domain, its missing parts supplied by reference TRBV7-9 and TRBJ2-3, is DTGVSQNPRHKITKRGQNVTFRCDPISEHNRLYWYRQTLGQGPEFLTYFQNEAQLEKSRLLSDRFSAERPKGSFSTLEIQRTEQGDSAMYLCSSSLSSGGFTDTQYFGPGTRLTVL.

This clone has more than one count but fewer than ten. V gene TRBV7-3 combines with J gene TRBJ2-7; TRBD2 is a possible D gene (6 bases). CDR1 and CDR2 (germline): SGHTA, FQGTGA. The CDR3 is 15 amino acids. The germline V and J ends were trimmed by 2 bases and 0 bases, with 11 bases remaining between them. CDR3 DNA: TGTGCCAGCAGCTTACTAGGCGGGGACTCCTACGAGCAGTACTTC. Residues: CASSLLGGDSYEQYF.

The J gene is TRBJ2-7, the V gene TRBV11-3, with 10 bases fitting TRBD1. The junction had 11 bases not matched to a gene; V was cut back by 7 bases and J by 5 bases. This CDR3 spans 15 amino acids. Germline V gene data show CDR1 as SGHNT and CDR2 as YENEEA. CDR3 DNA: TGTGCCAGCAACCCATGCGGGACAGGGGATCACGAGCAGTACTTC. It yields the protein CASNPCGTGDHEQYF.

The chain recombines TRBV5-6 with TRBJ1-3, with D possibly matching TRBD1 (6 bases). CDR3 length: 15 amino acids. Trimming pared 2 bases from V and 4 bases from J, leaving 13 bases between. Per the germline V gene, CDR1 is SGHDT and CDR2 is YYEEEE. This chain's CDR3 is CASSFRGAWGNTIYF. The CDR3 DNA reads TGTGCCAGCAGCTTCAGGGGTGCCTGGGGAAACACCATATATTTT.

V gene TRBV5-6 combines with J gene TRBJ1-1, with D unresolved. Trimming shortened V by 0 bases and J by 5 bases, and 17 bases separated the two germline ends. The CDR3 sequence is 16 residues long. Germline loops: CDR1 SGHDT, CDR2 YYEEEE. Here the CDR3 DNA reads TGTGCCAGCAGCTTGGCAGGAGGGCCTCGAGGGACTGAAGCTTTCTTT. This codes for CASSLAGGPRGTEAFF.

This clone was found a few times. The DNA for the CDR3 is TGTGCCAGCAGTTATCCGACAGGGGACATTCAGTACTTC. Its protein product is CASSYPTGDIQYF. The chain links TRBV6-1 to TRBJ2-4, with 8 bases lining up with TRBD1. The V gene end was trimmed by 5 bases and the J gene end by 8 bases; junction bases not matched to a gene: 5. This CDR3 is built from 13 residues. Germline V CDR1 and CDR2: MNHNS, SASEGT.

The V and J genes are TRBV6-5 and TRBJ1-1; D remains unclear. Per germline, CDR1 MNHEY and CDR2 SVGAGI. The CDR3 spans 16 residues. V lost 2 bases, J lost 0 bases, and 13 bases lay in between. The CDR3 nucleotides are TGTGCCAGCAGTTACGGCGCAGGAAGCTTGAACACTGAAGCTTTCTTT. This gives the protein CASSYGAGSLNTEAFF.

The J gene is TRBJ2-5, the V gene TRBV7-6; D is ambiguous. Trimming took 5 bases from V and 5 from J, leaving 18 bases between them. CDR3 size: 15 residues. Germline CDR1 reads SGHVS; CDR2 reads FNYEAQ. The CDR3 coding sequence is TGTGCCAGCAGCATGATAGCAGCTAGATCGGAGACCCAGTACTTC. It codes for CASSMIAARSETQYF.

This clone was seen a handful of times. The CDR3 DNA sequence: TGTGCCAGCAGCCAGACTAGCGGGAGCTCCGAGCAGTACTTC. Amino acids: CASSQTSGSSEQYF. The chain recombines TRBV16 with TRBJ2-7; TRBD2 aligns across 12 bases. This CDR3 is built from 14 residues. Losses at the gene ends were 3 bases for V and 6 bases for J; bases not matched to a gene: 3. CDR1 is KGHSY and CDR2 is FQNENV in the germline V gene.

The rearrangement links TRBV5-6 to TRBJ2-7; D is possibly TRBD2 (6 bases). The CDR3 spans 12 residues. Per germline, CDR1 SGHDT and CDR2 YYEEEE. Trimming removed 6 bases at V and 5 bases at J, with 12 bases between. The CDR3 protein is CASTTWGDEQYF. The CDR3 region has the DNA TGTGCCAGCACCACCTGGGGGGACGAGCAGTACTTC.

The rearrangement uses TRBV19 and TRBJ2-7, with 10 bases that match TRBD1. Looked up from germline, CDR1 is LNHDA and CDR2 is SQIVND (reference sequence). J gave up 6 bases and V 6 bases, and 11 bases lay outside the gene matches. The CDR3 covers 15 residues. The CDR3 here is CASSPEETGGREQYF. In DNA form, the CDR3 reads TGTGCCAGTAGCCCGGAAGAGACAGGGGGCCGCGAGCAGTACTTC.

This clone was found once. This rearrangement joins TRBV7-2 to TRBJ1-5, with TRBD1 identical over 7 bases. V was clipped by 5 bases and J by 0 bases; unmatched bases: 10. CDR1 is SGHTA and CDR2 is FQGNSA in the germline V gene. The CDR3 spans 17 residues. Written as DNA, the CDR3 is TGTGCCAGCAGCCCCAAGGGGGCACAGTATAGCAATCAGCCCCAGCATTTT. Protein sequence: CASSPKGAQYSNQPQHF.

J is TRBJ1-2 and V is TRBV7-3, with 9 bases lining up with TRBD1. The CDR3 runs to 18 residues. CDR1 and CDR2 (germline): SGHTA, FQGTGA. Trimming took 1 base from V and 3 from J; bases not matched to a gene: 12. The CDR3 here is CASSLKGTQGAVDYGYTF. CDR3 sequence (DNA): TGTGCCAGCAGCTTAAAGGGGACACAGGGGGCCGTGGACTATGGCTACACCTTC.

The V call is TRBV4-1, the J call TRBJ1-2; tentative D call: TRBD1 (5 bases). CDR1 and CDR2 (germline): MGHRA, YSYEKL. V lost 1 base and J 6 bases, leaving 21 bases between the germline ends. The CDR3 covers 17 residues. Written as DNA, the CDR3 is TGCGCCAGCAGCCAAGTCCCCTCGGCAGGGAGGCACGATGGCTACACCTTC. The encoded protein is CASSQVPSAGRHDGYTF.

This clone appeared once. CDR3 nucleotides: TGTGCCAGTGGGGCCGGCCGGGCTTCGGGTACTGAAGCTTTCTTT. This gives the protein CASGAGRASGTEAFF. The chain recombines TRBV19 with TRBJ1-1; D is possibly TRBD1 (5 bases). The CDR3 is made up of 15 amino acids. V shed 8 bases and J shed 5 bases, with 21 bases lying between them. CDR1 and CDR2 from the germline V gene are LNHDA and SQIVND (reference sequence).